This paragraph covers one T cell receptor beta chain sequence. CDR1 and CDR2 from the germline V gene are MRHNA and SNTAGT. Losses at the gene ends were 6 bases for V and 4 bases for J; bases not matched to a gene: 7. The CDR3 contains 14 residues. This entry belongs to a study of control samples from healthy donors and cancer patients. Here immunoSEQ multiplex PCR was the method, and the copy in TCRdb shows in-frame clones only, minus some. There are 30,000 or so clones in the sample; roughly 85% occur only once, and about 3.9% lies in the top ten. The chain couples TRBV6-4 to TRBJ2-5; 8 bases fit TRBD2. Sequenced sample: formalin-fixed, paraffin-embedded tissue. This clonotype was sampled from a female donor with melanoma. The CDR3 DNA reads TGTGCCAGCAGCCCCTGGGCGGGAGGAGAGACCCAGTACTTC. Protein: CASSPWAGGETQYF.